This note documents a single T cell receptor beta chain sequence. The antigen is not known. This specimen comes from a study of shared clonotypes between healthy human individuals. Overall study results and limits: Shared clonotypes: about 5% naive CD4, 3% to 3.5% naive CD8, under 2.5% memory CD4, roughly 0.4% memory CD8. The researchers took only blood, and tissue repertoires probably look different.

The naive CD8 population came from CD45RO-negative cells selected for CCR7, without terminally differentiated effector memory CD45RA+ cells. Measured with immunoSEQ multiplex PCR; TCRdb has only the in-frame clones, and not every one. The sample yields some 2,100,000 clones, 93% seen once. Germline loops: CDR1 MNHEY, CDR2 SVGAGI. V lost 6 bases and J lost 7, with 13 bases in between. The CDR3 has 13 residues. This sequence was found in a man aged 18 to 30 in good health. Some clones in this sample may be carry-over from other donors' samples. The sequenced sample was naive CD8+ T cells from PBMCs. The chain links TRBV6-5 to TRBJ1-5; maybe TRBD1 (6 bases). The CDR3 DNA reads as TGTGCCAGCAGCCCGGACAGTGGACAGCCCCAGCATTTT. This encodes CASSPDSGQPQHF.